The 25 T cell receptor beta chains below come from one sample, sequenced in a study of blood T cell repertoires in COVID-19. TCRdb keeps only in-frame clones here, not all; method: immunoSEQ multiplex PCR. The table records some 120,000 clones, roughly 90% of them present only once. Sequenced input: peripheral blood. The origin of the receptors is a man aged 45 to 65 with acute or convalescent COVID-19.

V is TRBV19 and J is TRBJ1-5, with a weak D call TRBD1 (6 bases). The V end lost 3 bases, the J end lost 5 bases, and 14 bases lay between the germline ends. The CDR3 length is 15 residues. Germline V gene data show CDR1 as LNHDA and CDR2 as SQIVND (reference sequence). The DNA of the CDR3 is TGTGCCAGTAGTATTTACCGGGACATTTATCAGCCCCAGCATTTT. Protein: CASSIYRDIYQPQHF.

The chain links TRBV11-3 to TRBJ1-1; D uncertain. With 0 bases removed from V and 5 bases from J, the gap between germline ends came to 7 bases. This CDR3 comprises 13 residues. The V gene's germline CDR1 is SGHNT and CDR2 YENEEA. CDR3 region: CASSLDAGTEAFF. The CDR3 DNA reads as TGTGCCAGCAGCTTAGATGCGGGGACTGAAGCTTTCTTT. The complete variable domain, with remaining parts taken from reference TRBV11-3 and TRBJ1-1, reads EAGVVQSPRYKIIEKKQPVAFWCNPISGHNTLYWYLQNLGQGPELLIRYENEEAVDDSQLPKDRFSAERLKGVDSTLKIQPAELGDSAVYLCASSLDAGTEAFFGQGTRLTVV.

The rearrangement joins TRBV6-5 to TRBJ2-7; TRBD1 agrees at 7 bases. The CDR3 loop spans 13 amino acids. V trimming: 8 bases; J trimming: 1 base; junction bases outside the gene matches: 5. In germline, CDR1 is MNHEY, CDR2 SVGAGI. CDR3 in amino acids: CASGTAYSYEQYF. In nucleotides, the CDR3 is TGTGCCAGCGGGACAGCATATTCCTACGAGCAGTACTTC.

V is TRBV6-1 and J is TRBJ2-7; 8 bases are shared with TRBD2. This CDR3 contains 17 residues. V shed 0 bases and J 1 base; nucleotides not matched to a gene: 8. Germline values: CDR1 MNHNS, CDR2 SASEGT. For the CDR3, the DNA is TGTGCCAGCAGTGAAGCAGGACTAGCTTTCTGGTCCTACGAGCAGTACTTC. It specifies CASSEAGLAFWSYEQYF.

The chain is built from TRBV4-3 and TRBJ1-5, with 7 bases that match TRBD1. Germline V gene data show CDR1 as LGHNA and CDR2 as YSLEER. Trimming cost V 0 bases and J 6 bases; bases outside gene matches: 5. The CDR3 sequence is 15 residues long. The CDR3 DNA follows: TGCGCCAGCAGCCAAGACTTCAGGGGGTTTCAGCCCCAGCATTTT. It translates to CASSQDFRGFQPQHF.

The chain employs TRBV7-9 and TRBJ2-7, with 8 bases fitting TRBD2. The germline V gene encodes CDR1 SEHNR and CDR2 FQNEAQ (reference sequence). Germline trimming cut 5 bases from V and 1 base from J; bases unmatched to any gene: 10. The CDR3 spans 16 residues. The CDR3 DNA is TGTGCCAGCAGCCCCCCCCTAGCGGGTTTGTCCTACGAGCAGTACTTC. It yields the protein CASSPPLAGLSYEQYF. Variable domain in full (rest from reference TRBV7-9 and TRBJ2-7): DTGVSQNPRHKITKRGQNVTFRCDPISEHNRLYWYRQTLGQGPEFLTYFQNEAQLEKSRLLSDRFSAERPKGSFSTLEIQRTEQGDSAMYLCASSPPLAGLSYEQYFGPGTRLTVT.

The genes are TRBV29-1 and TRBJ2-2; no firm D call. CDR1 and CDR2 from the germline V gene are SQVTM and ANQGSEA. V was cut by 4 bases and J by 0 bases, with 12 bases left in between. The CDR3 loop spans 15 amino acids. CDR3 region: CSVVLQKTNTGELFF. DNA for the CDR3: TGCAGCGTTGTGTTACAGAAAACGAACACCGGGGAGCTGTTTTTT.

The DNA for the CDR3 is TGTGCCAGCAGCCAATGGGACAGGACCCCTAGGGACACTGAAGCTTTCTTT. It is translated as CASSQWDRTPRDTEAFF. The genes are TRBV11-2 and TRBJ1-1; 8 bases fit TRBD1. Trimming cost V 5 bases and J 3 bases; bases outside gene matches: 14. The germline gives CDR1 SGHAT, CDR2 FQNNGV. The CDR3 is 17 residues long.

J is TRBJ2-3 and V is TRBV9; 7 nucleotides match TRBD1. Germline-derived CDR1 and CDR2 are SGDLS and YYNGEE. The length of the CDR3 is 16 residues. The V segment lost 0 bases and the J segment 2 bases; nucleotides outside the gene matches: 6. The CDR3 region is CASSVGSGQTTDTQYF. In nucleotides, the CDR3 is TGTGCCAGCAGCGTAGGGTCGGGACAGACCACAGATACGCAGTATTTT.

The chain links TRBV19 to TRBJ2-3, with 10 bases lining up with TRBD1. This CDR3 has 18 amino acids. V gave up 4 bases and J gave up 7 bases; unmatched junction bases: 17. The germline CDR1 and CDR2 sequences are LNHDA and SQIVND (reference sequence). The CDR3 nucleotides read TGTGCCAGTAGTACCCCGGGACAGGGGACTACCGTCGGGAATACGCAGTATTTT. Its protein product is CASSTPGQGTTVGNTQYF.

This chain connects TRBV30 to TRBJ2-7; D is unresolved. CDR1 and CDR2 from the germline V gene are GTSNPN and SVGIG (reference sequence). The V end was cut by 3 bases, the J end by 5 bases, with 8 bases between. The CDR3 runs to 11 residues. DNA for the CDR3: TGTGCCTGGAGATCAGTCGACGAGCAGTACTTC. Its translation: CAWRSVDEQYF.

V and J are TRBV11-2 and TRBJ2-3; 7 bases line up with TRBD2. CDR1 and CDR2 from the germline V gene are SGHAT and FQNNGV. This CDR3 spans 15 amino acids. J lost 0 bases, V lost 0 bases, and 0 bases had no gene match. In DNA form, the CDR3 reads TGTGCCAGCAGCTTAGACGGGGGGAGCACAGATACGCAGTATTTT. Translated: CASSLDGGSTDTQYF.

Notes on this clone: Other DNA sequences within the sample encode an identical CDR3. The chain joins TRBV12-3 or TRBV12-4 to TRBJ2-7; maybe TRBD2 (5 bases). V shed 5 bases and J shed 3 bases, with 5 bases lying between them. The CDR3 is made up of 11 amino acids. The CDR3 loop is CASSRGYEQYF. In nucleotides, the CDR3 is TGTGCCAGCAGTCGGGGCTACGAGCAGTACTTC.

The rearrangement joins TRBV11-3 to TRBJ2-1; TRBD1 aligns across 8 bases. In germline, CDR1 is SGHNT, CDR2 YENEEA. CDR3 length equals 15 residues. V shed 3 bases and J 4 bases; nucleotides not matched to a gene: 5. The chain's CDR3 is CASSLGGQVYNEQFF. CDR3 DNA: TGTGCCAGCAGCTTGGGGGGACAGGTATACAATGAGCAGTTCTTC.

This clone was counted a few times. This chain links TRBV19 with TRBJ2-7, with TRBD2 identical over 10 bases. In germline, CDR1 is LNHDA, CDR2 SQIVND (reference sequence). The length of the CDR3 is 15 residues. After removal of 4 bases from V and 6 bases from J, the junction contained 9 bases not matched to a gene. The CDR3 sequence: CASSKPGLASTEQYF. CDR3 DNA: TGTGCCAGTAGTAAGCCGGGACTAGCGTCGACCGAGCAGTACTTC. The whole variable domain, filled in from reference TRBV19 and TRBJ2-7, reads DGGITQSPKYLFRKEGQNVTLSCEQNLNHDAMYWYRQDPGQGLRLIYYSQIVNDFQKGDIAEGYSVSREKKESFPLTVTSAQKNPTAFYLCASSKPGLASTEQYFGPGTRLTVT.

The DNA of the CDR3 is TGTGCCTGGAGTGTACGAGGTTTTGGTGGGGCCAACGTCCTGACTTTC. It encodes CAWSVRGFGGANVLTF. The V gene is TRBV30, the J gene TRBJ2-6; D remains ambiguous. CDR3 size: 16 residues. Per germline, CDR1 GTSNPN and CDR2 SVGIG (reference sequence). V lost 0 bases and J lost 3, with 12 bases in between.

The chain couples TRBV12-3 or TRBV12-4 to TRBJ2-4, with TRBD1 matching over 7 bases. The CDR3 spans 13 residues. The ends lost 6 bases at V and 9 bases at J; junction bases unmatched: 8. The CDR3 spells CASRVGTVAIQYF. CDR3 nucleotides: TGTGCCAGCAGGGTGGGGACAGTTGCCATTCAGTACTTC.

The genes are TRBV5-1 and TRBJ1-3; maybe TRBD1 (5 bases). V was trimmed by 4 bases and J by 2 bases, leaving 10 bases between them. Germline CDR1 and CDR2: SGHRS and YFSETQ. CDR3 length: 14 amino acids. The CDR3: CASSSGTAGNTIYF. The CDR3 DNA follows: TGCGCCAGCAGCAGCGGGACTGCTGGAAACACCATATATTTT.

This clone was seen only once. The chain recombines TRBV19 with TRBJ2-5; 8 bases map to TRBD2. CDR1 is LNHDA, CDR2 SQIVND, per germline (reference sequence). The CDR3 contains 14 residues. Trimming cost V 3 bases and J 4 bases; bases outside gene matches: 4. The CDR3: CASSIRTSLETQYF. CDR3 nucleotide sequence: TGTGCCAGTAGTATCAGGACTAGCCTAGAGACCCAGTACTTC.

This clone was counted a single time. The chain employs TRBV3-1 (or the pseudogene TRBV3-2) and TRBJ1-2, with D tentatively TRBD1 (6 bases). Trimming shortened V by 1 base and J by 4 bases, and 16 bases separated the two germline ends. Germline V gives CDR1 LGHDT, CDR2 YNNKEL (reference sequence). The CDR3 runs to 16 residues. CDR3 sequence reads: CASSQGPGGGVYGYTF. CDR3 in DNA: TGTGCCAGCAGCCAAGGGCCCGGCGGGGGCGTCTATGGCTACACCTTC.

J is TRBJ2-3 and V is TRBV7-7, with D hard to call. The CDR3 is made up of 14 amino acids. CDR1 is SSHAT and CDR2 is FNYEAQ in the germline V gene (reference sequence). V lost 4 bases to trimming and J lost 0 bases, with 8 bases between them. CDR3 amino acids: CASSSLESTDTQYF. The DNA of the CDR3 is TGTGCCAGCAGCTCCCTCGAGAGCACAGATACGCAGTATTTT.

This sequence joins TRBV7-8 and TRBJ1-2; D is undetermined. The CDR3 has 16 amino acids. Germline-derived CDR1 and CDR2 are SGHVS and FQNEAQ. V lost 5 bases and J 1 base, leaving 17 bases between the germline ends. CDR3 DNA sequence: TGTGCCAGCAGCCCTTACTCCTCTACCCTTAACTATGGCTACACCTTC. Amino acid sequence: CASSPYSSTLNYGYTF.

The chain recombines TRBV19 with TRBJ2-1; no clear D gene. Trimming shortened V by 6 bases and J by 0 bases, and 12 bases separated the two germline ends. This CDR3 has 15 residues. Looked up from germline, CDR1 is LNHDA and CDR2 is SQIVND (reference sequence). CDR3 in DNA: TGTGCCAGTAGCAACGGTGTTAGCTCCTACAATGAGCAGTTCTTC. Amino acids: CASSNGVSSYNEQFF.

This chain joins TRBV7-6 and TRBJ2-7; weak D call: TRBD2 (5 bases). The CDR3 loop spans 13 amino acids. Germline CDR1 and CDR2: SGHVS and FNYEAQ. V was pared by 2 bases and J by 3 bases, with 8 bases between. This CDR3 is CASSLSEGYEQYF. The DNA of the CDR3 is TGTGCCAGCAGCTTAAGCGAGGGCTACGAGCAGTACTTC.

The V call is TRBV28, the J call TRBJ1-1, with D unresolved. V was clipped by 5 bases and J by 4 bases, with 17 bases between them. The CDR3 has 15 amino acids. Looked up from germline, CDR1 is MDHEN and CDR2 is SYDVKM. The CDR3 sequence is CASSLGIRGSTEAFF. In DNA, the CDR3 is TGTGCCAGCAGTCTGGGTATCCGCGGGAGCACTGAAGCTTTCTTT.